These 17 T cell receptor beta chains were sequenced from one sample in a study of T cell repertoires in cytomegalovirus infection. One entry per CDR3 protein, called by TCRdb with MiXCR from the reads. Among approximately 1,000,000 distinct CDR3 sequences listed, roughly a third were seen once. These receptors' antigens are unknown. The sequences come from cultured CD8+ T cells from PBMCs, collected from culture after CMV antigen stimulation. The source is a human donor in good health (CMV status not recorded). Some clones in this sample may be carry-over from other donors' samples.

The chain couples TRBV11-2 to TRBJ2-1; 7 bases are shared with TRBD2. The CDR3 is 15 residues long. Trimming removed 6 bases from V and 8 bases from J; junction bases left unmatched: 13. Germline V gene lookup returns CDR1 SGHAT and CDR2 FQNNGV. As DNA, the CDR3 is TGTGCCAGCAGACCACCGGGACTACAAGAATATGAGCAGTTCTTC. This translates into CASRPPGLQEYEQFF.

The chain recombines TRBV4-1 with TRBJ2-7; 8 bases fit TRBD1. Germline assignment: CDR1 MGHRA and CDR2 YSYEKL. This CDR3 has 16 residues. Unmatched junction bases numbered 11, after V lost 2 bases and J lost 5 bases. The chain's CDR3 is CASSQLPTGERDEQYF. The CDR3 coding sequence is TGCGCCAGCAGCCAACTCCCGACAGGGGAGAGGGACGAGCAGTACTTC.

This clonotype was found a few times. The chain is built from TRBV4-1 and TRBJ2-7; possible D gene TRBD2, 6 bases. Germline CDR1 MGHRA, CDR2 YSYEKL. Trimming took off 0 bases at V and 0 bases at J, with 18 bases between the two ends. This CDR3 has 18 amino acids. The CDR3 loop is CASSQERGGGTYSYEQYF. Written as DNA, the CDR3 is TGCGCCAGCAGCCAAGAAAGAGGAGGAGGGACTTACTCCTACGAGCAGTACTTC.

This clonotype has at least ten counts. This chain uses TRBV7-9 with TRBJ2-3, with 10 bases lining up with TRBD2. Germline V lookup: CDR1 SEHNR, CDR2 FQNEAQ (reference sequence). This CDR3 has 15 residues. Unmatched junction bases numbered 7, after V lost 5 bases and J lost 5 bases. The CDR3 here is CASSTTSGLRDTQYF. DNA of the CDR3: TGTGCCAGCAGCACGACTAGCGGGCTACGAGATACGCAGTATTTT.

V is TRBV12-3 or TRBV12-4 and J is TRBJ1-2; D might be TRBD1 (5 bases). Deletions cut 5 bases from V and 6 bases from J, with 10 bases between. CDR3 size: 12 residues. CDR3 sequence (DNA): TGTGCCAGCAGTAGGGGCAGGGATGGCTACACCTTC. Its protein is CASSRGRDGYTF.

The chain is built from TRBV6-6 and TRBJ1-5; D unclear. Germline CDR1 MNHNY, CDR2 SVGAGI (reference sequence). The CDR3 is made up of 10 amino acids. Between the trimmed V and J ends, which lost 7 bases and 5 bases, there was a span of 3 bases. The CDR3 reads CASNDQPQHF. The CDR3 DNA is TGTGCCAGCAACGATCAGCCCCAGCATTTT.

With respect to this clonotype: A single base separates this from a much larger clone, so it may be a read error. The rearrangement uses TRBV7-2 and TRBJ2-2; TRBD2 is a possible D gene (5 bases). The V gene's germline CDR1 is SGHTA and CDR2 FQGNSA. The CDR3 has 14 amino acids. In DNA form, the CDR3 reads TGTGACAGCAGCGGCCGTTATATCACCGGGGAGCTGTTTTTT. Protein: CDSSGRYITGELFF.

Note on this clonotype: Its ends do not fully match the called genes, so a read error is possible. The chain has TRBV7-6 and TRBJ2-2; D not certain. Germline lookup yields CDR1 SGHVS and CDR2 FNYEAQ. The CDR3 extends over 14 amino acids. This CDR3 reads CVSSPEEYTGELFF. The CDR3 DNA sequence: TGTGTCAGCAGCCCAGAGGAGTACACCGGGGAGCTGTTTTTT.

This chain connects TRBV12-3 or TRBV12-4 to TRBJ2-7, with 10 bases that match TRBD2. CDR3 length: 16 residues. The V gene end was trimmed by 3 bases and the J gene end by 3 bases; junction bases not matched to a gene: 8. The CDR3 sequence: CASSFILAGEGYEQYF. The CDR3 region has the DNA TGTGCCAGCAGTTTTATCCTAGCGGGGGAAGGCTACGAGCAGTACTTC.

This clonotype was found a few times. The rearrangement joins TRBV7-9 to TRBJ1-5, with D perhaps TRBD1 (5 bases). Germline CDR1 reads SEHNR; CDR2 reads FQNEAQ (reference sequence). V lost 1 base and J lost 3, with 7 bases in between. The CDR3 has 14 amino acids. The CDR3, as DNA: TGTGCCAGCAGCTTAGAAGGGGTCAATCAGCCCCAGCATTTT. Its translation is CASSLEGVNQPQHF. Drawing the rest from reference TRBV7-9 and TRBJ1-5, the complete variable domain is DTGVSQNPRHKITKRGQNVTFRCDPISEHNRLYWYRQTLGQGPEFLTYFQNEAQLEKSRLLSDRFSAERPKGSFSTLEIQRTEQGDSAMYLCASSLEGVNQPQHFGDGTRLSIL.

A few counts support this clonotype. This sequence joins TRBV19 and TRBJ1-1, with D tentatively TRBD1 (6 bases). The CDR3 spans 17 residues. Deletions cut 5 bases from V and 0 bases from J, with 19 bases between. Germline loops: CDR1 LNHDA, CDR2 SQIVND (reference sequence). CDR3: CASSQRQVSMMNTEAFF. Written as DNA, the CDR3 is TGTGCCAGTAGTCAAAGACAGGTATCGATGATGAACACTGAAGCTTTCTTT.

At least ten counts were recorded for this clonotype. The genes are TRBV7-9 and TRBJ2-1, with 10 bases lining up with TRBD1. The V gene end was trimmed by 5 bases and the J gene end by 1 base; junction bases not matched to a gene: 11. Germline values: CDR1 SEHNR, CDR2 FQNEAQ (reference sequence). The CDR3 consists of 18 residues. The CDR3 bases are TGTGCCAGCAGCCCAGGACAGCCGGGACAGGGGTCCTACAATGAGCAGTTCTTC. Translating gives CASSPGQPGQGSYNEQFF.

The chain joins TRBV6-5 to TRBJ2-6; TRBD1 aligns across 7 bases. With 4 bases clipped from V and 3 bases from J, the junction kept 3 bases outside the gene matches. The CDR3 loop spans 15 amino acids. Germline CDR1 MNHEY, CDR2 SVGAGI. CDR3 sequence: CASSFDRVGANVLTF. DNA for the CDR3: TGTGCCAGCAGTTTCGACAGGGTTGGGGCCAACGTCCTGACTTTC.

The rearrangement joins TRBV5-6 to TRBJ2-6; D not resolved. The V end was cut by 0 bases, the J end by 0 bases, with 7 bases between. The CDR3 runs 16 residues. The germline V gene has CDR1 SGHDT and CDR2 YYEEEE. The CDR3 bases are TGTGCCAGCAGCTTGGCCTGGGGCTCTGGGGCCAACGTCCTGACTTTC. It is translated as CASSLAWGSGANVLTF.

Details on this clonotype: At one end the junction does not follow the germline gene, possibly because of a read error. V gene TRBV6-2 or TRBV6-3 combines with J gene TRBJ1-1; no firm D call. CDR3 size: 15 residues. Per the germline V gene, CDR1 is MNHEY and CDR2 is SVGEGT. CDR3 nucleotide sequence: TGTGCCAACAGTTACGAAGTCGGGAGGCGCACTGAAGCTTTCTTT. The encoded protein is CANSYEVGRRTEAFF.

The chain has TRBV5-5 and TRBJ1-1, with 11 nucleotides matching TRBD1. The germline V gene encodes CDR1 SGHKS and CDR2 YYEKEE (reference sequence). Unmatched junction bases numbered 4, after V lost 3 bases and J lost 3 bases. CDR3 length: 15 amino acids. CDR3 nucleotide sequence: TGTGCCAGCAGCTCCGGACAGGGGGCTGACACTGAAGCTTTCTTT. Amino acid sequence: CASSSGQGADTEAFF.

The chain combines TRBV24-1 with TRBJ2-5, with TRBD1 as a possible D gene (6 bases). Germline CDR1 KGHDR, CDR2 SFDVKD. This CDR3 comprises 15 residues. V dropped 7 bases and J dropped 4 bases, with 18 bases sitting between them. CDR3 sequence reads: CATSDPERGLETQYF. CDR3 nucleotide sequence: TGTGCCACCAGCGATCCAGAGAGGGGGTTAGAGACCCAGTACTTC.